Described below is a single T cell receptor beta chain sequence and its context. Its antigen is still unknown. The CDR3 has 16 amino acids. The ends lost 4 bases at V and 4 bases at J; junction bases unmatched: 7. The germline gives CDR1 SGDLS, CDR2 YYNGEE. This sample is part of a study of T cell repertoires in cytomegalovirus infection. Across the whole study: HLA-C-restricted CMV epitopes, recently identified, and well-studied HLA-B-restricted ones were used by the study. From public TCR beta signatures came an indication of both CMV infection and matching HLA type.

General study results and limits: It was HLA-C-restricted CMV-specific TCR beta clonotypes that dominated the response ex vivo.

TCRdb passed the reads through MiXCR, listing each CDR3 protein once. The sample has 650,000 to 900,000 distinct CDR3 sequences; roughly 33% are singletons. The gene calls are TRBV9 and TRBJ2-3; 12 bases are a match to TRBD2. This material consisted of cultured CD8+ T cells from PBMCs, taken from culture after CMV antigen stimulation. The clonotype originates from a human donor in good health (CMV status not recorded). Some clones in this sample may be carry-over from other donors' samples. Here the CDR3 reads CASSPRLAGDPDTQYF. CDR3 DNA sequence: TGTGCCAGCAGCCCTCGACTAGCGGGGGACCCAGATACGCAGTATTTT.